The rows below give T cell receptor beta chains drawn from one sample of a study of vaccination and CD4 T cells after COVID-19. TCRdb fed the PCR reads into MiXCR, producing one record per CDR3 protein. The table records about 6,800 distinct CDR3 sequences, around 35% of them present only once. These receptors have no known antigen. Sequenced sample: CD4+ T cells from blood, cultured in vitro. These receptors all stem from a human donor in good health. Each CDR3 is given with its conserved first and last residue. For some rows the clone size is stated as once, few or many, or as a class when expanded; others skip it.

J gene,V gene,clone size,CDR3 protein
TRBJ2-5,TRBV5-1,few,CASSLVGGAVQETQYF
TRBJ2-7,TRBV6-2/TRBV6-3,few,CASTSDSGRGYEQYF
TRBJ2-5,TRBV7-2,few,CASSFDRGKETQYF
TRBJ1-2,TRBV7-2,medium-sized,CASSLQGADYGYTF
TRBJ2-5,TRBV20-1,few,CSASGTSGLQETQYF
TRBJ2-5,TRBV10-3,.,CAANRGLAGDETQYF
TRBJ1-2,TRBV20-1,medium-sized,CSAQDRGVGYGYTF
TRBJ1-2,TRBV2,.,CASREGGYGYTF
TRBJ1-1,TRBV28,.,CASSFWVGTEAFF
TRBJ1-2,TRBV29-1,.,CSVGNRGPYGYTF
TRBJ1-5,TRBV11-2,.,CASSSGSYQPQHF
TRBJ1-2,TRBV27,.,CASSLRLGSYGYTF
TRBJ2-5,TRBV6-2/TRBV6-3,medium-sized,CASSYSAGTETQYF
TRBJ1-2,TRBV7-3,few,CASSLRATGLDGYTF
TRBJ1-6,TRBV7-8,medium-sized,CASSLSGSGSPLHF
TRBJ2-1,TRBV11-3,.,CASSLGGADEQFF
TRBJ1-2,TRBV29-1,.,CSVGGLAGYTF
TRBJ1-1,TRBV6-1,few,CASSEGAATEAFF
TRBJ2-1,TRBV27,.,CASSFSTGNEQFF
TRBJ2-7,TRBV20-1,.,CSARDPQGLAYEQYF
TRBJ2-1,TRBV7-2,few,CASSPDPFNEQFF
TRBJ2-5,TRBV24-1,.,CATSEGQGALVETQYF
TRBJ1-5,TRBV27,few,CASSPQTGNPNQPQHF
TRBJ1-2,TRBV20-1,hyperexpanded,CSARDPPGYTF
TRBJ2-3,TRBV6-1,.,CASRPLDGTDTQYF
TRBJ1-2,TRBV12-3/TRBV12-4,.,CASSPPTGKGYTF
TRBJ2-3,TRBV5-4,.,CASTLGDTQYF
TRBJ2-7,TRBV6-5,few,CASSYQGNEQYF
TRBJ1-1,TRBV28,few,CASRRRVTEAFF
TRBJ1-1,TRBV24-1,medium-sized,CATSALGNTEAFF
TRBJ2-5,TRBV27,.,CASSPSSFQTQYF
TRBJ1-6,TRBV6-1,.,CASSLSTDNSPLHF
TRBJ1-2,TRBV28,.,CASSFYRGLLTF
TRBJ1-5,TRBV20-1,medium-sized,CSGFRGNQPQHF
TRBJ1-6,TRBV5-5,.,CASSRTGTNSPLHF
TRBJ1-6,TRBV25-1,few,CATKGPHNSPLHF
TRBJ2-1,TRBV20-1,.,CSASTTSGGRNEQFF
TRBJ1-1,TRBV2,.,CASSELRTAEAFF
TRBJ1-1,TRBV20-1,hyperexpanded,CSARAGSGTEAFF
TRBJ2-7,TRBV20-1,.,CSAKLAGVSEQYF
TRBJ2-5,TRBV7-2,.,CASSLSLGETQYF
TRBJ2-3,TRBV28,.,CASSTGTGNTDTQYF
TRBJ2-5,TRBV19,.,CASRQSGETQYF
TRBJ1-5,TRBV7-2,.,CASSLGGGIYQAQHF
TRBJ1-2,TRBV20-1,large,CSARVPGQGLYGYTF
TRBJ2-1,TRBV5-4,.,CASSSTTGGNEQFF
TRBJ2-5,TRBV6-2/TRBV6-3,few,CASRSLWGGPGETQYF
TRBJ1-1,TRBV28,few,CASSPRTGANTEAFF
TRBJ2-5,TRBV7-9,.,CASGDRGRRETQYF
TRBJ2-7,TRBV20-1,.,CSARDPVSAREQYF
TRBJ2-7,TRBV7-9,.,CASGLPSVREPIEQYF
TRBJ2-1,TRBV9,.,CASSVGARPLDEQFF